Detailed here is one T cell receptor (beta chain). The data were produced by immunoSEQ multiplex PCR, yet TCRdb's version contains in-frame clones alone and is incomplete. The sample has 65,000 to 95,000 clones; around 97% are singletons. This CDR3 region has 16 residues. The germline V gene encodes CDR1 MNHEY and CDR2 SVGAGI. V lost 1 base to trimming and J lost 3 bases, with 15 bases between them. These data come from a study of technical replicates of blood from a handful of donors. The sequenced sample was T cells isolated from PBMCs. This TCR was recovered from a human donor in good health. This rearrangement joins TRBV6-5 to TRBJ1-1, with D tentatively TRBD1 (5 bases). The CDR3: CASSYFTGRGDTEAFF. CDR3 in DNA: TGTGCCAGCAGTTACTTTACGGGGAGGGGAGACACTGAAGCTTTCTTT.